This TCR beta chain was identified in a study of CD8 T cells in ankylosing spondylitis. The CDR3 length is 13 residues. Germline-derived CDR1 and CDR2 are SGHTA and FQGNSA. Trimming pared 1 base from V and 1 base from J, leaving 5 bases between. Study results and caveats: CD8+ cells made up the disease-linked clones, which were relatively rare in peripheral blood. Earlier authors reported some of these motif variants in reactive arthritis synovial fluid and blood. Blood from ankylosing spondylitis patients appeared to carry a characteristic roughly 8-variant TCR beta motif.

Quantitative 5'-RACE with molecular barcodes was used to make the TCR beta libraries. TCRdb reprocessed the 5' RACE reads via MiXCR and lists one record per CDR3 protein. The repertoire holds 750,000 to 850,000 distinct CDR3 sequences, with roughly 10% as singletons. This clonotype was detected a few times. Its antigen is as yet unknown. The sequence was collected from a male donor with ankylosing spondylitis. J is TRBJ2-7 and V is TRBV7-2; D is unclear. What was sequenced was blood, either unsorted or a sorted T cell fraction (not recorded which). CDR3: CASSLEWSYEQYF. The CDR3 nucleotides are TGTGCCAGCAGCTTAGAGTGGTCCTACGAGCAGTACTTC.